This TCR beta chain was observed in a study of OX40 agonist ivuxolimab in advanced cancers. Overall study: Earlier treatment with anti-PD-1, anti-PD-L1 or anti-CTLA-4 was permitted, and around 43% had received some. Study-wide findings and caveats: More expanded clones were seen, on average, in CD8+ T cells than in CD4+. Which antigen the expanded peripheral T cells recognized is unknown.

Method: immunoSEQ multiplex PCR; TCRdb's copy keeps in-frame clones and lacks some. The table includes tens of thousands of clones, approximately 83% detected once. This CDR3 contains 13 residues. Trimming took off 6 bases at V and 1 base at J, with 10 bases between the two ends. Germline V gene lookup returns CDR1 SGHKS and CDR2 YYEKEE (reference sequence). As regards this clone: The antigen remains undetermined.

The gene calls are TRBV5-5 and TRBJ1-2, with D possibly TRBD1 on 6 matching bases. Material: CD4+ or CD8+ T cells sorted from blood, obtained in a trial of the OX40 agonist ivuxolimab. This receptor was obtained from an adult with an advanced solid tumor such as melanoma, head and neck, liver or kidney cancer. CDR3 protein: CASNEGGNYGYTF. The CDR3 nucleotides are TGTGCCAGCAATGAGGGGGGTAACTATGGCTACACCTTC.